This T cell receptor beta chain derives from a study of persistence of HIV-infected CD4 T cells. As for the study in general: Multiple blood draws of up to 180 mL, except a couple of donors with single leukapheresis.

Overlapping HIV-1 Gag 15-mer peptides at 0.85 to 1 ug per peptide per mL were used. Sorting selected CD4+ T cells upregulating both CD40 ligand and CD69. Donors were HIV-1-infected adults who began suppressive ART during chronic infection. Before stimulation, PBMCs underwent CD8+ T cell depletion. V shed 4 bases and J 5 bases; nucleotides not matched to a gene: 10. CDR1 is SGHNT and CDR2 is YYREEE in the germline V gene (reference sequence). This CDR3 is built from 15 residues. The immunoSEQ assay was version 4, run in survey mode. Produced via immunoSEQ multiplex PCR; TCRdb's table is partial and in-frame only. The sample comprises 25,000 to 35,000 clones, approximately 70% of which are singletons, and 1.4% rests with the top ten. This clone was counted between two and nine times. Its cognate antigen is unknown.

The gene calls are TRBV5-4 and TRBJ1-1; TRBD1 matches 8 bases. This clonotype was obtained from an adult man with HIV who was CMV-seropositive. Material: CD4+ T cells sorted from PBMCs after approximately 20-hour stimulation, obtained from a patient who received antiretroviral therapy. The DNA for the CDR3 is TGTGCCAGCAGCCCCACAGGGGGGTTGAGGACTGAAGCTTTCTTT. Translating it yields CASSPTGGLRTEAFF.